What follows are 5 T cell receptor beta chains derived from one specimen sequenced in a study of cytomegalovirus exposure and HLA in healthy donors. Primers included in the PCR were 60 Vbeta and 13 Jbeta primers. Sequenced by immunoSEQ multiplex PCR; TCRdb stores in-frame clones only, minus some. The data show 90,000 to 110,000 clones, roughly 15% seen once. Material: PBMCs. These receptors were obtained from a female donor in good health and CMV-seronegative.

The sample holds a few counts of this clone. The rearrangement uses TRBV7-8 and TRBJ1-4, with 7 bases that match TRBD1. V was clipped by 1 base and J by 8 bases; unmatched bases: 7. CDR3 length: 15 residues. Per germline, CDR1 SGHVS and CDR2 FQNEAQ. CDR3 sequence: CASSLEGGREEKLFF. The CDR3 region has the DNA TGTGCCAGCAGCTTAGAAGGGGGCAGGGAGGAAAAACTGTTTTTT.

There are a few counts of this clone. The rearrangement uses TRBV5-6 and TRBJ1-2, with a tentative D call TRBD1 (6 bases). CDR1 is SGHDT and CDR2 is YYEEEE in the germline V gene. V shed 0 bases and J shed 3 bases, with 15 bases lying between them. This CDR3 contains 16 residues. This CDR3 is CASSLERTAFDYGYTF. CDR3 DNA: TGTGCCAGCAGCTTGGAAAGGACAGCATTCGACTATGGCTACACCTTC.

The V gene is TRBV7-2, the J gene TRBJ1-6, with D tentatively TRBD1 (6 bases). The CDR3 spans 15 residues. Germline V gene lookup returns CDR1 SGHTA and CDR2 FQGNSA. V lost 1 base and J lost 8, with 12 bases in between. The CDR3, as DNA: TGTGCCAGCAGCTTAGGGCGGGGGCGGGATTCACCCCTCCACTTT. Protein: CASSLGRGRDSPLHF.

This clone has only a few counts. The chain links TRBV27 to TRBJ2-7, with 7 bases identical to TRBD1. CDR1 is MNHEY, CDR2 SMNVEV, per germline (reference sequence). The ends lost 6 bases at V and 1 base at J; junction bases unmatched: 3. The CDR3 extends over 13 amino acids. Here the CDR3 reads CASSRDSSYEQYF. CDR3 coding DNA: TGTGCCAGCAGCAGGGACAGTTCCTACGAGCAGTACTTC.

This clone was counted only a few times. The chain joins TRBV9 to TRBJ1-2; 8 bases align to TRBD1. The CDR3 runs to 14 residues. The ends lost 4 bases at V and 4 bases at J; junction bases unmatched: 6. The germline V gene has CDR1 SGDLS and CDR2 YYNGEE. The CDR3 spells CASSNQGAFYGYTF. For the CDR3, the DNA is TGTGCCAGCAGCAACCAGGGGGCGTTCTATGGCTACACCTTC.